This note documents a single TCR beta chain sequence. Its antigen is as yet unknown. The data were taken from a study of cytomegalovirus exposure and HLA in healthy donors. Study findings and constraints: While the bulk of TCR sequences proved rare, some public TCRs turned up in many donors. Later analysis placed DRB1 highest and HLA-C lowest in TCR association rates, which differed by HLA locus. When a later analysis was performed, an Asian-associated ancestry cluster reportedly had fewer N-insertions than the roughly 640-donor mean. Accounts indicate the classifier identified cytomegalovirus status with strong specificity and sensitivity.

Both 60 Vbeta primers and 13 Jbeta primers went into the PCR. Assay: immunoSEQ multiplex PCR; the TCRdb copy retains only in-frame clones and omits some. Among roughly 250,000 clones, about four fifths were seen once, and the ten largest hold over 0.3%. The CDR3 is 15 amino acids. Looked up from germline, CDR1 is MDHEN and CDR2 is SYDVKM. Germline trimming cut 6 bases from V and 5 bases from J; bases unmatched to any gene: 9. The sequence was collected from a girl aged 2 to 10 in good health and CMV-seronegative. Sequencing used PBMCs. This rearrangement joins TRBV28 to TRBJ1-5; 8 positions agree with TRBD1. CDR3 loop: CASRTGTGPHQPQHF. The CDR3 bases are TGTGCCAGCAGAACCGGGACAGGTCCCCATCAGCCCCAGCATTTT.